This TCR beta chain is drawn from a study of neoadjuvant anti-PD-1 for oral cavity cancer. Germline values: CDR1 MNHNY, CDR2 SVGAGI (reference sequence). Trimming left V 6 bases short and J 7 bases short, with 16 bases between. This CDR3 has 14 residues. Worth noting for this clone: Its antigen is not known.

Stage II-IVA oral cavity squamous cell carcinoma was new and untreated by systemic or radiation therapy. These oral cavity squamous cell carcinomas were HPV-negative and locally advanced. Blood cells were analyzed directly, without culture or expansion. Using immunoSEQ multiplex PCR, the repertoire was profiled, and TCRdb retains in-frame clones only, with some absent. This sample has 65,000 to 95,000 clones, with about 84% found just once. General study points: Higher pretreatment blood Treg/Th17 ratios correlated with higher pretreatment blood and lower post-treatment tumor TCRbeta clonality.

This chain uses TRBV6-6 with TRBJ1-5, with D unresolved. This clonotype was sampled from a person aged 40 to 85 with oral cavity squamous cell carcinoma. Specimen: PBMCs, collected before nivolumab (anti-PD-1) treatment. DNA of the CDR3: TGTGCCAGCAGCCTTGTGGGGATAGAGCAGCCCCAGCATTTT. Translation gives CASSLVGIEQPQHF.